This T cell receptor beta chain is from a study of shared clonotypes between healthy human individuals. Study results and caveats: Some clonotypes were shared by all four sorted-subset donors, while others were not shared. The non-shared ones had lower generation probabilities than the shared ones. Sequencing depth was expected to affect clonotype sharing among donors.

This clone was counted once. Its specificity is unknown. The CDR3 length is 12 residues. The germline CDR1 and CDR2 sequences are MDHEN and SYDVKM. Trimming took off 4 bases at V and 6 bases at J, with 9 bases between the two ends. TCRdb keeps only in-frame clones here, not all; method: immunoSEQ multiplex PCR. The sample lists some 650,000 clones; approximately 97% were seen once. V usage is TRBV28 and J usage is TRBJ1-2; the D is unclear. The sequence derives from a woman aged 25 to 45 in good health. Sequencing was performed on naive CD4+ T cells sorted from blood. Noted subset: CD45RA+ positively selected. The CDR3 DNA sequence: TGTGCCAGCAGTTCCGACGGGAATGGCTACACCTTC. Encoded protein: CASSSDGNGYTF.